This T cell receptor (beta chain) stems from a study of cytomegalovirus exposure and HLA in healthy donors. The study ran its PCR with 60 Vbeta and 13 Jbeta primers. Only in-frame clones appear in the TCRdb table, and some are missing; sequencing was by immunoSEQ multiplex PCR. The table has 150,000 to 200,000 clones, roughly four fifths seen once; the top ten hold 1.5% to 2%. On this clone itself: No antigen is known for it.

General study results and limits: In vitro checks showed that a few CMV-associated chains really do target CMV antigens.

The CDR3 loop spans 15 amino acids. Losses at the gene ends were 2 bases for V and 1 base for J; bases not matched to a gene: 3. CDR1 and CDR2 (germline): SGHRS, YFSETQ. Sequencing was done on a sample of PBMCs. The chain recombines TRBV5-1 with TRBJ1-1; TRBD1 agrees at 9 bases. The receptor's source is a man aged 45-65 years in good health and CMV-seronegative. For the CDR3, the DNA is TGCGCCAGCAGCTTCGGGACAGGGCGGAACACTGAAGCTTTCTTT. As protein: CASSFGTGRNTEAFF.